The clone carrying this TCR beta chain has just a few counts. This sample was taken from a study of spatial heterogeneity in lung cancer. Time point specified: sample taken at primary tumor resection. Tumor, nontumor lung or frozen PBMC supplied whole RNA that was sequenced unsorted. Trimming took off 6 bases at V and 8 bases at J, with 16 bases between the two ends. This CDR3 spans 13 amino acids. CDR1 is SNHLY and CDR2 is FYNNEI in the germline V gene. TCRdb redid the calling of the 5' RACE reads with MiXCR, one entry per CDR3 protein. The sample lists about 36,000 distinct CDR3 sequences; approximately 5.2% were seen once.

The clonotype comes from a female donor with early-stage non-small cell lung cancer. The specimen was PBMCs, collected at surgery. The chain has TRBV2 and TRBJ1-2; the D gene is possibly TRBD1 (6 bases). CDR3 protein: CASRALQGGGYTF. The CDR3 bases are TGTGCCAGCAGAGCACTACAGGGAGGAGGCTACACCTTC.